A selection of T cell receptor beta chains follows, all from one sample in a study of blood T cell repertoires in COVID-19. Assay used: immunoSEQ multiplex PCR; TCRdb lists only in-frame clones, some missing. The table shows about 350,000 clones, with over 80% occurring only once. The sequenced material came from peripheral blood. The receptors were gathered from a man aged 25 to 45 with COVID-19, enrolled during active disease. CDR3s include the opening cysteine and the closing phenylalanine or tryptophan. D genes are given only for firm matches. Some rows have no size entry. The others give once, few or many, or a class for an expanded clone.

>15|TRBV28|.|TRBJ1-1|.
CASSSPLWGGTEAFF
TGTGCCAGCAGTTCCCCTTTATGGGGGGGCACTGAAGCTTTCTTT
>11|TRBV27|.|TRBJ2-7|.
CASSSSHEQYF
TGTGCCAGCAGTTCCTCCCACGAGCAGTACTTC
>15|TRBV27|TRBD1|TRBJ1-1|few
CASSLRRQGAREAFF
TGTGCCAGCAGTTTGCGGCGGCAGGGGGCTCGTGAAGCTTTCTTT
>17|TRBV18|.|TRBJ2-3|.
CASSPPWQGPSTDTQYF
TGTGCCAGCTCACCACCGTGGCAGGGGCCTAGCACAGATACGCAGTATTTT
>16|TRBV4-2|TRBD1|TRBJ2-7|.
CASSQARKQGYHEQYF
TGTGCCAGCAGCCAAGCTCGTAAACAGGGGTACCACGAGCAGTACTTC
>12|TRBV18|TRBD1|TRBJ2-7|.
CASSGTAYEQYF
TGTGCCAGCTCCGGGACAGCCTACGAGCAGTACTTC
>18|TRBV6-2/TRBV6-3|TRBD2|TRBJ2-7|.
CASSYSSSSGGSLKEQYF
TGTGCCAGCAGTTACTCGAGCTCTAGCGGGGGGTCATTGAAAGAGCAGTACTTC
>16|TRBV5-6|.|TRBJ2-2|.
CASSDWLRERTGELFF
TGTGCCAGCAGCGACTGGCTACGGGAGAGGACCGGGGAGCTGTTTTTT
>13|TRBV14|.|TRBJ2-7|.
CASSQVGLGEQYF
TGTGCCAGCAGCCAAGTCGGACTGGGCGAGCAGTACTTC
>12|TRBV7-2|TRBD1|TRBJ1-6|.
CASSRKGQGNHF
TGTGCCAGCAGCCGAAAGGGACAGGGTAACCACTTT